This is a list of T cell receptor beta chains from one sample in a study of regulatory T cells in long-lasting Graves disease. Each CDR3 protein is one row after TCRdb ran MiXCR on the multiplex PCR reads. The profile shows 400,000 to 600,000 distinct CDR3 sequences, roughly 21% of them singletons. The input for sequencing was peripheral blood mononuclear cells (PBMCs), taken when the disease was refractory, from a patient treated with antithyroid drugs. Every receptor here comes from a female donor with Graves disease. CDR3s include the opening cysteine and the closing phenylalanine or tryptophan. Fields, in order: V gene, clone size, D gene, J gene, CDR3 DNA, CDR3 protein. D genes are given only for firm matches. Clone size, where shown, is once, few, many, or a class for clones that have expanded.

TRBV20-1,many,-,TRBJ1-2,TGCAGTGCTAGACCAACAGGCTACGGCTACACCTTC,CSARPTGYGYTF
TRBV28,many,TRBD2,TRBJ2-7,TGTGCCAGCAGTTCCCAACCGCCCATGGGACTAGCGGGAGCCGAGCAGTACTTC,CASSSQPPMGLAGAEQYF
TRBV28,many,-,TRBJ1-2,TGTGCCAGCAGTTTGCACAGGGCTCCCTATGGCTACACCTTC,CASSLHRAPYGYTF
TRBV28,many,-,TRBJ2-7,TGTGCCAGCCGGCACAGGGCCCGCTACGAGCAGTACTTC,CASRHRARYEQYF
TRBV12-3/TRBV12-4,many,TRBD1,TRBJ1-4,TGTGCCAGCAGTCCTGGGACAGGGGGCACGGAAAAACTGTTTTTT,CASSPGTGGTEKLFF
TRBV27,few,-,TRBJ2-5,TGTGCCAGCAGTTCCCTTCAGGGTCCCACCCAGTACTTC,CASSSLQGPTQYF
TRBV29-1,many,-,TRBJ2-5,TGCAGCGGCATAGAACTGGGGGAGACCCAGTACTTC,CSGIELGETQYF
TRBV6-5,-,-,TRBJ1-1,TGTGCCAGCAGTTACTCCATCATGGCCAGTGAAGCTTTCTTT,CASSYSIMASEAFF
TRBV12-3/TRBV12-4,many,-,TRBJ1-6,TGTGCCAGCAGTGGCAGGGCTGGTAATTCACCCCTCCACTTT,CASSGRAGNSPLHF
TRBV6-1,-,TRBD2,TRBJ2-1,TGTGCCAGCAGTAGGGGACTAGCGGGAGGGGGAAGCTCCTACAATGAGCAGTTCTTC,CASSRGLAGGGSSYNEQFF
TRBV30,many,TRBD1,TRBJ1-1,TGTGCCTCCCACCCCGGAGGGGGCAGGGAAGCTTTCTTT,CASHPGGGREAFF
TRBV28,-,TRBD2,TRBJ2-1,TGTGCCAGCAGCGAACTCTACGGGGGACTAGCGGTTCAGTTCTTC,CASSELYGGLAVQFF
TRBV19,-,-,TRBJ1-3,TGTGCCAGTATCTCTTTTGGAAACACCATATATTTT,CASISFGNTIYF
TRBV6-1,many,-,TRBJ1-2,TGTGCCAGCGCTTACAAATTGACCGGACCCTTTAATGGCTACACCTTC,CASAYKLTGPFNGYTF
TRBV19,-,-,TRBJ2-2,TGTGCCAGTAGTATGGCAGGCAACACCGGGGAGCTGTTTTTT,CASSMAGNTGELFF
TRBV20-1,few,-,TRBJ2-5,TGCAGTGCTAGAGGGGGAAGGGACTTCCAAGAGACCCAGTACTTC,CSARGGRDFQETQYF
TRBV20-1,few,-,TRBJ1-2,TGCAGTGCTAGAGAGCCCGGCGGGTGGAATGGCTACACCTTC,CSAREPGGWNGYTF
TRBV7-8,-,TRBD2,TRBJ2-1,TGTGCCAGCAGCGGAGGGAGGGTGGGAGTGCACAGGAATGAGCAGTTCTTC,CASSGGRVGVHRNEQFF
TRBV28,many,-,TRBJ1-1,TGTGCCAGCAGCGGGGGGTGGGACACTGAAGCTTTCTTT,CASSGGWDTEAFF
TRBV7-2,-,-,TRBJ1-4,TGTGCCAGCAGCTTCCGGGGAGGGGGTGATGGTTCTAATGAAAAACTGTTTTTT,CASSFRGGGDGSNEKLFF
TRBV20-1,many,-,TRBJ1-1,TGCAGTGCTGGACCAGGGAACACTGAAGCTTTCTTT,CSAGPGNTEAFF
TRBV7-9,few,-,TRBJ2-6,TGTGCCAGCAGCTTAGGGGGTCCTGGGGCCAACGTCCTGACTTTC,CASSLGGPGANVLTF
TRBV2,many,-,TRBJ1-1,TGTGCCAGCAGTGATAGAGGGACGGATTACACTGAAGCTTTCTTT,CASSDRGTDYTEAFF
TRBV7-2,few,TRBD2,TRBJ2-7,TGTGCCAGCAGCTCCCCCCCGAAACGGACTAGCGGAAGCCTCTACGAGCAGTACTTC,CASSSPPKRTSGSLYEQYF
TRBV20-1,few,-,TRBJ1-1,TGCAGTGCTAGAGTAGCACAGGGCGAAGCTTTCTTT,CSARVAQGEAFF
TRBV5-1,-,-,TRBJ2-3,TGCGCCAGCACCCAGACGGCTTCCACAGATACGCAGTATTTT,CASTQTASTDTQYF
TRBV20-1,-,TRBD1,TRBJ2-2,TGCAGTGCTAGAGGGACAGGCTTTAACACCGGGGAGCTGTTTTTT,CSARGTGFNTGELFF
TRBV2,many,-,TRBJ1-1,TGTGCCAGCAGCGAACTCGGGTCCTTGAACACTGAAGCTTTCTTT,CASSELGSLNTEAFF
TRBV27,many,TRBD2,TRBJ2-4,TGTGCCAGCAGTTTCCGACGGCAGGCCGACTACGGGGGGATTCAGTACTTC,CASSFRRQADYGGIQYF
TRBV3-1,once,-,TRBJ1-1,TGTGCCAGCAGTTACCGGACGGTAACGGACACTGAAGCTTTCTTT,CASSYRTVTDTEAFF
TRBV7-9,-,-,TRBJ1-6,TGTGCCAGCAGCAACCTTACTGAAGGCTTGATGGATTCACCCCTCCACTTT,CASSNLTEGLMDSPLHF
TRBV6-2/TRBV6-3,many,TRBD1,TRBJ1-2,TGTGCCAGCAGTTCCCCCGGACAGGCCTATGGCTACACCTTC,CASSSPGQAYGYTF
TRBV28,many,-,TRBJ1-5,TGTGCCAGCAGTTTAGTCGGGGCCAATCAGCCCCAGCATTTT,CASSLVGANQPQHF
TRBV10-3,-,-,TRBJ2-7,TGTGCCATCAGTGAGGCTGGCGGGATCTACGAGCAGTACTTC,CAISEAGGIYEQYF
TRBV9,few,-,TRBJ2-7,TGTGCCAGCAGCGTAGATCCCGGGGGTAGCTCCTACGAGCAGTACTTC,CASSVDPGGSSYEQYF
TRBV11-2,many,-,TRBJ1-1,TGTGCCAGCAGCTTGGGTACGGTTCCTGAAGCTTTCTTT,CASSLGTVPEAFF
TRBV6-2/TRBV6-3,few,TRBD1,TRBJ2-2,TGTGCCAGCAGTTTCCACAGGGGTAGGGAGCTGTTTTTT,CASSFHRGRELFF
TRBV7-2,-,TRBD1,TRBJ1-4,TGTGCCAGCAGAAGGGGGACAGGGTCTGAAAAACTGTTTTTT,CASRRGTGSEKLFF
TRBV7-2,-,TRBD2,TRBJ2-7,TGTGCCAGCAGCGACCGGCTAGCGGGAGGGCCCGGTCGCCACGAGCAGTACTTC,CASSDRLAGGPGRHEQYF
TRBV11-1,many,TRBD2,TRBJ2-7,TGTGCCAGCAGCTTAGGTCGGGGGGACGGCGAGCAGTACTTC,CASSLGRGDGEQYF
TRBV15,many,TRBD1,TRBJ1-1,TGTGCCACCAGCAGAGATCTAGGGACAGGGGCTGAAGCTTTCTTT,CATSRDLGTGAEAFF
TRBV7-2,-,-,TRBJ2-3,TGTGCCAGCAGCTTAGTGTCGGTAGGGGATCATACGCAGTATTTT,CASSLVSVGDHTQYF
TRBV29-1,-,TRBD2,TRBJ2-7,TGCAGCGCCCGAGCGGGGCTCTCCTACGAGCAGTACTTC,CSARAGLSYEQYF
TRBV5-5,many,-,TRBJ2-2,TGTGCCAGCAGCTTGGGTTTACCGACGAACACCGGGGAGCTGTTTTTT,CASSLGLPTNTGELFF
TRBV11-2,few,TRBD1,TRBJ2-7,TGTGCCAGCAGCCGAGGGGCCAGGAGGGGGACAGGGACCTACGAGCAGTACTTC,CASSRGARRGTGTYEQYF
TRBV6-2/TRBV6-3,few,-,TRBJ1-2,TGTGCCAGCAGTTCGGGAGGGGGTAATGGCTACACCTTC,CASSSGGGNGYTF
TRBV2,-,-,TRBJ2-5,TGTGCCAGCCTGTGGCAGCAAGAGACCCAGTACTTC,CASLWQQETQYF
TRBV4-2,few,-,TRBJ1-2,TGTGCCAGCAGCCAAGATCGGTTGATTAACTATGGCTACACCTTC,CASSQDRLINYGYTF
TRBV7-9,few,-,TRBJ2-7,TGTGCCAGCAGCGATCCAAGGGGGAGCGAGCAGTACTTC,CASSDPRGSEQYF
TRBV19,-,-,TRBJ2-7,TGTGCCAGTAGTTTGACTAGTGGGGAGCAGTACTTC,CASSLTSGEQYF
TRBV30,-,TRBD1,TRBJ2-7,TGTGCCTGGACCCCGGGACAGGGGATATACGAGCAGTACTTC,CAWTPGQGIYEQYF
TRBV20-1,-,-,TRBJ1-5,TGCAGTGCGAGTACGCAGGGTAGTAATCAGCCCCAGCATTTT,CSASTQGSNQPQHF
TRBV11-2,many,TRBD1,TRBJ2-5,TGTGCCAGCAGTCGGACAGGGGGGGCCTCGGAGACCCAGTACTTC,CASSRTGGASETQYF
TRBV5-1,-,TRBD1,TRBJ2-5,TGCGCCAGCAGCAAGGGACAGGGGATGGAGACCCAGTACTTC,CASSKGQGMETQYF
TRBV13,-,-,TRBJ2-7,TGTGCCAGCAGCTTAGTAGGGTTTTCCCCCCGTTACGAGCAGTACTTC,CASSLVGFSPRYEQYF
TRBV9,few,TRBD1,TRBJ1-5,TGTGCCAGCAGCTCAGGGACAGGGGGTGGCAATCAGCCCCAGCATTTT,CASSSGTGGGNQPQHF
TRBV6-9,few,-,TRBJ1-5,TGTGCCAGCAGTTACCCTTATTACAGGGAGAAGGGCAATCAGCCCCAGCATTTT,CASSYPYYREKGNQPQHF
TRBV11-2,-,-,TRBJ1-2,TGTGCCAGCAGCCCTGGCGGGCACTATAATAACTATGGCTACACCTTC,CASSPGGHYNNYGYTF
TRBV13,-,-,TRBJ2-7,TGTGCCAGCAGCTTAGGGTTATCCCTCTACGAGCAGTACTTC,CASSLGLSLYEQYF
TRBV29-1,-,-,TRBJ2-2,TGCAGCGTTGAAACGCGGGCTCTCGGGGAGCTGTTTTTT,CSVETRALGELFF